One sample yielded the 14 T cell receptor beta chains listed below, sequenced in a study of T cells in Graves' hyperthyroidism and ophthalmopathy. The investigators amplified TCR beta CDR3 regions from RNA transcripts. Carried out on the TCR CDR3, a first-round RT-PCR used the HTBI primer set. From the multiplex PCR reads, TCRdb called clonotypes with MiXCR, one entry per CDR3 protein. The sample lists about 610,000 distinct CDR3 sequences; about half were seen once. The sequenced sample was peripheral blood or thyroid tissue (not recorded which). These receptors were collected from a woman in her late teens or twenties with Graves' hyperthyroidism.

The chain recombines TRBV20-1 with TRBJ2-1; 10 bases map to TRBD2. Trimming cost V 3 bases and J 8 bases; bases outside gene matches: 10. The CDR3 sequence is 15 residues long. Germline assignment: CDR1 DFQATT and CDR2 SNEGSKA (reference sequence). In DNA form, the CDR3 reads TGCAGTGCTAGTGTCAGCGGGAGGGCCGGAGATGAGCAGTTCTTC. Protein product: CSASVSGRAGDEQFF.

This clonotype was seen many times. This rearrangement joins TRBV5-1 to TRBJ1-5; a possible D gene is TRBD1 (6 bases). CDR1 and CDR2 from the germline V gene are SGHRS and YFSETQ. The V end was cut by 0 bases, the J end by 1 base, with 11 bases between. The CDR3 covers 16 residues. DNA of the CDR3: TGCGCCAGCAGCTTGGGCGCAGGGGAGAGCAATCAGCCCCAGCATTTT. Protein: CASSLGAGESNQPQHF. The variable domain in full, completed from reference TRBV5-1 and TRBJ1-5, reads KAGVTQTPRYLIKTRGQQVTLSCSPISGHRSVSWYQQTPGQGLQFLFEYFSETQRNKGNFPGRFSGRQFSNSRSEMNVSTLELGDSALYLCASSLGAGESNQPQHFGDGTRLSIL.

The chain uses TRBV10-3 and TRBJ1-5; possibly TRBD1 for D (6 bases). Per germline, CDR1 ENHRY and CDR2 SYGVKD. This CDR3 is built from 15 residues. V was shortened by 7 bases and J by 3 bases, with 16 bases between the two germline ends. This chain's CDR3 is CAITWGHRNNQPQHF. CDR3 in DNA: TGTGCCATCACGTGGGGACATAGGAACAATCAGCCCCAGCATTTT.

The chain uses TRBV20-1 and TRBJ2-7; tentatively, D is TRBD1 (7 bases). Germline CDR1 is DFQATT and CDR2 is SNEGSKA (reference sequence). The CDR3 is made up of 14 amino acids. V dropped 2 bases and J dropped 2 bases, with 13 bases sitting between them. CDR3 region: CSARRQGGTYEQYF. The CDR3 nucleotides are TGCAGTGCTAGAAGGCAGGGGGGAACCTACGAGCAGTACTTC.

The chain links TRBV5-4 to TRBJ2-5; D remains ambiguous. Per the germline V gene, CDR1 is SGHNT and CDR2 is YYREEE (reference sequence). CDR3 size: 13 residues. V lost 0 bases, J lost 9 bases, and 12 bases lay in between. The CDR3 loop reads CASSLAGSDPQYF. The CDR3, as DNA: TGTGCCAGCAGCTTGGCCGGGTCCGATCCCCAGTACTTC. The whole variable domain, remainder taken from reference TRBV5-4 and TRBJ2-5, is ETGVTQSPTHLIKTRGQQVTLRCSSQSGHNTVSWYQQALGQGPQFIFQYYREEENGRGNFPPRFSGLQFPNYSSELNVNALELDDSALYLCASSLAGSDPQYFGPGTRLLVL.

The V and J genes are TRBV29-1 and TRBJ1-5, with TRBD1 matching over 10 bases. V lost 7 bases to trimming and J lost 4 bases; unmatched junction nucleotides: 10. The CDR3 totals 15 residues. The germline CDR1 and CDR2 sequences are SQVTM and ANQGSEA. CDR3 in DNA: TGCAGCGCTAGACAGGGGGCTCGTCGAAATCAGCCCCAGCATTTT. Translating gives CSARQGARRNQPQHF.

This clonotype showed up many times. The rearrangement joins TRBV9 to TRBJ2-2; a weak D match, TRBD1 (6 bases). Between the trimmed V and J ends, which lost 0 bases and 9 bases, there was a span of 18 bases. Germline lookup yields CDR1 SGDLS and CDR2 YYNGEE. The CDR3 covers 16 residues. This CDR3 is CASSVEAGGGGRELFF. As DNA, the CDR3 is TGTGCCAGCAGCGTAGAAGCCGGTGGGGGCGGTCGGGAGCTGTTTTTT.

J is TRBJ1-2 and V is TRBV29-1; D gene ambiguous. This CDR3 has 19 amino acids. V lost 3 bases to trimming and J lost 0 bases, with 26 bases between them. The germline V gene has CDR1 SQVTM and CDR2 ANQGSEA. The CDR3 is CSVELPWSAGEVSNYGYTF. The DNA of the CDR3 is TGCAGCGTTGAGCTCCCATGGTCGGCCGGGGAGGTATCTAACTATGGCTACACCTTC.

The chain has TRBV6-5 and TRBJ2-7; 8 bases align to TRBD2. Per germline, CDR1 MNHEY and CDR2 SVGAGI. This CDR3 has 13 residues. V lost 2 bases, J lost 9 bases, and 6 bases stayed unmatched. In DNA, the CDR3 is TGTGCCAGCAGTTACCTCGCAACTAGCGGGCAGTACTTC. Translating gives CASSYLATSGQYF.

In its sample, this clonotype was seen many times. The J gene is TRBJ1-5, the V gene TRBV20-1, with 7 bases lining up with TRBD1. CDR1 is DFQATT, CDR2 SNEGSKA, per germline (reference sequence). V dropped 4 bases and J dropped 6; count of bases not matched to a gene: 3. CDR3 length equals 12 residues. The CDR3 reads CSANSGGQPQHF. The CDR3, as DNA: TGCAGTGCTAACTCAGGGGGTCAGCCCCAGCATTTT.

The rearrangement links TRBV29-1 to TRBJ1-4; D ambiguous. Per the germline V gene, CDR1 is SQVTM and CDR2 is ANQGSEA. V shed 5 bases and J shed 10 bases, with 17 bases lying between them. This CDR3 has 13 amino acids. This CDR3 reads CSVSGGGRGKLFF. The CDR3 bases are TGCAGCGTTAGTGGTGGCGGGAGAGGAAAACTGTTTTTT.

In this sample, this clonotype turned up many times. CDR3 loop: CASSSDSSLGTEAFF. The DNA of the CDR3 is TGTGCCAGCAGCTCGGACAGCTCGCTGGGGACTGAAGCTTTCTTT. This chain joins TRBV7-2 and TRBJ1-1, with D possibly being TRBD1 (6 bases). V was trimmed by 4 bases and J by 5 bases, leaving 17 bases between them. The CDR3 has 15 residues. Germline loops: CDR1 SGHTA, CDR2 FQGNSA. Full variable domain (missing parts from reference TRBV7-2 and TRBJ1-1): GAGVSQSPSNKVTEKGKDVELRCDPISGHTALYWYRQSLGQGLEFLIYFQGNSAPDKSGLPSDRFSAERTGGSVSTLTIQRTQQEDSAVYLCASSSDSSLGTEAFFGQGTRLTVV.

This clonotype appeared many times. J is TRBJ2-2 and V is TRBV5-8; D is unclear. V shed 5 bases and J shed 0 bases, with 17 bases lying between them. The length of the CDR3 is 17 residues. The germline V gene encodes CDR1 SGHTS and CDR2 YDEGEE. CDR3 sequence reads: CASRATMRPTNTGELFF. CDR3 coding DNA: TGTGCCAGCAGGGCGACGATGAGGCCTACGAACACCGGGGAGCTGTTTTTT.

This clonotype was seen repeatedly, ten times or more. The chain is built from TRBV5-1 and TRBJ1-3; 8 positions match TRBD1. V was pared by 4 bases and J by 0 bases, with 3 bases of the junction left unmatched. The CDR3 is 15 residues long. Germline V gene sequence: CDR1 SGHRS, CDR2 YFSETQ. Written as DNA, the CDR3 is TGCGCCAGCAGCGTGGGACAGGCCTCTGGAAACACCATATATTTT. It is translated as CASSVGQASGNTIYF.